Following are 18 T cell receptor beta chains from one sample sequenced in a study of identical twins. MiXCR was run by TCRdb on the 5' RACE reads, yielding one entry per CDR3 protein. This sample has 650,000 to 800,000 distinct CDR3 sequences, with 8% to 9% found just once. These same records also appear under a second study, on yellow fever vaccine responses in identical twins.

The sample consisted of PBMCs. All receptors come from a woman aged 18-35 years in good health.

The chain has TRBV27 and TRBJ2-7, with D perhaps matching TRBD1 (5 bases). The CDR3 extends over 14 amino acids. Germline V gene sequence: CDR1 MNHEY, CDR2 SMNVEV (reference sequence). V lost 4 bases, J lost 1 base, and 11 bases lay in between. The CDR3: CASSSLGQSYEQYF. The CDR3 bases are TGTGCCAGCAGTTCCCTGGGGCAGTCCTACGAGCAGTACTTC.

This clonotype was seen ten or more times. V is TRBV20-1 and J is TRBJ2-7; no definite D call. Germline lookup yields CDR1 DFQATT and CDR2 SNEGSKA (reference sequence). V lost 3 bases and J lost 2, with 11 bases in between. The CDR3 extends over 13 amino acids. CDR3 nucleotide sequence: TGCAGTGCTAGGTGGGCCTCGACCTACGAGCAGTACTTC. This sequence encodes CSARWASTYEQYF.

This clonotype occurred many times. This chain links TRBV10-3 with TRBJ2-2; the match to TRBD2 covers 12 bases. Germline V gene data show CDR1 as ENHRY and CDR2 as SYGVKD. This CDR3 has 18 residues. With V trimmed by 2 bases and J by 7 bases, 11 bases remained unmatched. The CDR3 bases are TGTGCCATCAGTGAGAATCCGACTAGCGGGAGTAGTATCGGGGAGCTGTTTTTT. This gives the protein CAISENPTSGSSIGELFF.

This clonotype was observed at least ten times. The V and J genes are TRBV7-2 and TRBJ2-3, with D perhaps TRBD1 or TRBD2 (6 bases each). The V end was cut by 5 bases, the J end by 3 bases, with 12 bases between. The CDR3 runs to 14 residues. The germline V gene encodes CDR1 SGHTA and CDR2 FQGNSA. In nucleotides, the CDR3 is TGTGCCAGCAGCCGAGAGGGGGGAACAGATACGCAGTATTTT. It yields the protein CASSREGGTDTQYF.

There are many counts of this clonotype. The chain employs TRBV7-2 and TRBJ2-3; D unresolved. Trimming took 5 bases from V and 0 from J, leaving 12 bases between them. There are 15 residues in the CDR3. In germline, CDR1 is SGHTA, CDR2 FQGNSA. The CDR3 nucleotides read TGTGCCAGCAGCCGAGGAGAATCGAGCACAGATACGCAGTATTTT. It codes for CASSRGESSTDTQYF.

V gene TRBV14 combines with J gene TRBJ2-7, with 9 nucleotides matching TRBD1. The CDR3 runs 17 residues. V lost 0 bases, J lost 0 bases, and 6 bases stayed unmatched. CDR1 is SGHDN and CDR2 is FVKESK in the germline V gene. DNA of the CDR3: TGTGCCAGCAGCCAAGATGGTAGGACAGGGGTCTCCTACGAGCAGTACTTC. Translated, it gives CASSQDGRTGVSYEQYF.

The rearrangement links TRBV5-1 to TRBJ2-7; 9 nucleotides line up with TRBD2. V lost 1 base to trimming and J lost 4 bases; unmatched junction nucleotides: 3. CDR1 is SGHRS and CDR2 is YFSETQ in the germline V gene. The length of the CDR3 is 14 residues. The chain's CDR3 is CASSLLSGRYEQYF. The DNA for the CDR3 is TGCGCCAGCAGCTTGCTTAGCGGGAGATACGAGCAGTACTTC.

This clonotype was picked up many times. The V gene is TRBV6-5, the J gene TRBJ2-3; 8 positions agree with TRBD2. Germline V lookup: CDR1 MNHEY, CDR2 SVGAGI. Trimming at V came to 0 bases and at J to 4 bases, leaving 3 bases not matched to a gene. The CDR3 totals 15 residues. In DNA, the CDR3 is TGTGCCAGCAGTTACTCGCGGGGGGCCGCAGATACGCAGTATTTT. Translated: CASSYSRGAADTQYF.

The chain uses TRBV4-3 and TRBJ2-1, with TRBD2 identical over 7 bases. Germline CDR1 and CDR2: LGHNA and YSLEER. This CDR3 spans 16 amino acids. After removal of 0 bases from V and 4 bases from J, the junction contained 6 bases not matched to a gene. CDR3 sequence reads: CASSQERGEPYNEQFF. DNA for the CDR3: TGCGCCAGCAGCCAAGAACGGGGGGAACCTTACAATGAGCAGTTCTTC.

The rearrangement joins TRBV27 to TRBJ2-4; D is perhaps TRBD1 (5 bases). Germline V gives CDR1 MNHEY, CDR2 SMNVEV (reference sequence). V lost 2 bases, J lost 2 bases, and 19 bases lay in between. This CDR3 contains 18 residues. The CDR3 region is CASSLRGDGSWPKNIQYF. CDR3 nucleotide sequence: TGTGCCAGCAGTTTAAGGGGTGACGGTTCTTGGCCCAAAAACATTCAGTACTTC.

This sequence joins TRBV6-2 or TRBV6-3 and TRBJ2-7; D remains ambiguous. The CDR3 contains 13 residues. Germline V gene data show CDR1 as MNHEY and CDR2 as SVGEGT. The V end was cut by 6 bases, the J end by 7 bases, with 16 bases between. The CDR3 DNA follows: TGTGCCAGCAGACCGCTCCGCCAGGATGAGCAGTACTTC. It translates to CASRPLRQDEQYF.

The rearrangement joins TRBV20-1 to TRBJ2-7; 15 bases agree with TRBD2. The CDR3 covers 17 residues. V lost 5 bases, J lost 0 bases, and 8 bases stayed unmatched. Germline V gives CDR1 DFQATT, CDR2 SNEGSKA (reference sequence). The CDR3 reads CSAAIRTSGRGSYEQYF. The CDR3 nucleotides are TGCAGTGCTGCAATACGGACTAGCGGGAGGGGCTCCTACGAGCAGTACTTC.

The rearrangement joins TRBV2 to TRBJ2-5; 9 bases are shared with TRBD1. CDR1 and CDR2 (germline): SNHLY, FYNNEI. V lost 6 bases to trimming and J lost 1 base; unmatched junction nucleotides: 6. This CDR3 is built from 15 residues. In DNA form, the CDR3 reads TGTGCCAGCAGCGGGACAGGGAGCATCCAAGAGACCCAGTACTTC. This gives the protein CASSGTGSIQETQYF. Combining the CDR3 with reference TRBV2 and TRBJ2-5 gives the whole variable domain EPEVTQTPSHQVTQMGQEVILRCVPISNHLYFYWYRQILGQKVEFLVSFYNNEISEKSEIFDDQFSVERPDGSNFTLKIRSTKLEDSAMYFCASSGTGSIQETQYFGPGTRLLVL.

This clonotype was counted many times. V usage is TRBV2 and J usage is TRBJ2-4; TRBD2 agrees at 10 bases. The J segment lost 1 base and the V segment lost 7 bases, leaving 10 bases of the junction unmatched. This CDR3 region has 17 residues. The germline CDR1 and CDR2 sequences are SNHLY and FYNNEI. CDR3: CASTRLAGGAAKNIQYF. The CDR3 nucleotides read TGTGCCAGCACGCGGTTAGCGGGAGGTGCGGCCAAAAACATTCAGTACTTC. Full variable domain (remainder filled in from reference TRBV2 and TRBJ2-4): EPEVTQTPSHQVTQMGQEVILRCVPISNHLYFYWYRQILGQKVEFLVSFYNNEISEKSEIFDDQFSVERPDGSNFTLKIRSTKLEDSAMYFCASTRLAGGAAKNIQYFGAGTRLSVL.

The chain employs TRBV13 and TRBJ2-1; unclear D gene. V lost 4 bases and J lost 0, with 10 bases in between. The CDR3 spans 15 residues. CDR1 is PRHDT, CDR2 FYEKMQ, per germline (reference sequence). CDR3 nucleotides: TGTGCCAGCAGCTCAATAGGGATCTCCTACAATGAGCAGTTCTTC. It specifies CASSSIGISYNEQFF. Full variable domain (missing parts from reference TRBV13 and TRBJ2-1): AAGVIQSPRHLIKEKRETATLKCYPIPRHDTVYWYQQGPGQDPQFLISFYEKMQSDKGSIPDRFSAQQFSDYHSELNMSSLELGDSALYFCASSSIGISYNEQFFGPGTRLTVL.

This clonotype occurred a few times. This chain connects TRBV6-1 to TRBJ2-5; tentatively, D is TRBD2 (7 bases). With 8 bases removed from V and 5 bases from J, the gap between germline ends came to 15 bases. This CDR3 comprises 13 residues. Germline CDR1 MNHNS, CDR2 SASEGT. The CDR3 region is CASLTRGGETQYF. The CDR3 nucleotides read TGTGCCAGCCTTACCAGGGGAGGGGAGACCCAGTACTTC.

V usage is TRBV12-1 and J usage is TRBJ2-6; the table's D call, TRBD2, was not checked against the DNA. TRBV12-1 is a documented pseudogene. The CDR3 totals 23 residues. CDR3: CASSNEDREGGSGRFSGANVLTF. CDR3 in DNA: TGTGCCAGCAGCAACGAAGACAGGGAGGGGGGTAGCGGGAGGTTCTCTGGGGCCAACGTCCTGACTTTC.

The chain carries TRBV5-6 and TRBJ1-2; D is possibly TRBD1 (6 bases). The V end lost 1 base, the J end lost 8 bases, and 21 bases lay between the germline ends. The germline V gene encodes CDR1 SGHDT and CDR2 YYEEEE. The CDR3 consists of 16 residues. DNA for the CDR3: TGTGCCAGCAGCTTGTATGGGACAAAGAATGCGAGAGGCTACACCTTC. Its translation is CASSLYGTKNARGYTF.